Below, 4 T cell receptor beta chains from the same sample are listed, as sequenced in a study of long-term antiretroviral therapy in people with HIV. The run of the v3.0 immunoSEQ assay was at survey level. The method was immunoSEQ multiplex PCR; TCRdb's version includes in-frame clones alone and lacks a portion of them. Of under 30,000 clones in the sample, about 95% were seen once. Sample: unsorted PBMCs, taken 6 to 6.5 years after starting antiretroviral therapy. These receptors originate from a man between 25 and 39 years old with HIV.

The J gene is TRBJ1-2, the V gene TRBV6-6; D is perhaps TRBD1 (5 bases). Germline CDR1 reads MNHNY; CDR2 reads SVGAGI (reference sequence). The CDR3 is 13 residues long. Between the trimmed V and J ends, which lost 8 bases and 3 bases, there was a span of 13 bases. Here the CDR3 reads CASGQNRDYGYTF. In nucleotides, the CDR3 is TGTGCCAGCGGACAAAACCGGGACTATGGCTACACCTTC.

The chain employs TRBV7-6 and TRBJ2-3; tentatively, D is TRBD1 (6 bases). In germline, CDR1 is SGHVS, CDR2 FNYEAQ. The CDR3 runs 12 residues. Trimming took 5 bases from V and 9 from J, leaving 12 bases between them. The CDR3 nucleotides are TGTGCCAGCAGCCCAGGACAGAGAACGCAGTATTTT. Protein sequence: CASSPGQRTQYF.

This chain uses TRBV9 with TRBJ2-7, with D maybe TRBD1 (5 bases). The CDR3 contains 13 residues. Germline V CDR1 and CDR2: SGDLS, YYNGEE. V lost 4 bases and J 2 bases, leaving 10 bases between the germline ends. The CDR3 nucleotides are TGTGCCAGCAGCAAAGGGGTCCCCTACGAGCAGTACTTC. Translated, it gives CASSKGVPYEQYF.

The chain is built from TRBV5-1 and TRBJ1-1; 10 bases map to TRBD1. The CDR3 extends over 15 amino acids. The germline V gene has CDR1 SGHRS and CDR2 YFSETQ. With V trimmed by 0 bases and J by 11 bases, 10 bases remained unmatched. CDR3 residues: CASSLADTTGGIAFF. The CDR3 DNA is TGCGCCAGCAGCTTGGCCGACACGACAGGGGGCATCGCTTTCTTT. The full variable domain, in which reference TRBV5-1 and TRBJ1-1 provide the parts outside the CDR3, is KAGVTQTPRYLIKTRGQQVTLSCSPISGHRSVSWYQQTPGQGLQFLFEYFSETQRNKGNFPGRFSGRQFSNSRSEMNVSTLELGDSALYLCASSLADTTGGIAFFGQGTRLTVV.